This T cell receptor beta chain was profiled in a study of blood T cell repertoires in COVID-19. For the study at large: Collection of acute and convalescent COVID-19 samples took place in the United States, Italy and Spain.

J gave up 6 bases and V 3 bases, and 7 bases lay outside the gene matches. Germline V gene data show CDR1 as SGHTA and CDR2 as FQGNSA. The CDR3 runs to 15 residues. Per the authors' pipeline: Nucleated cell number was recorded as an estimate derived from reference gene primer amplification. Sequenced by immunoSEQ multiplex PCR; TCRdb stores in-frame clones only, minus some. V, J and clone size derive from that table, while D and trimming were established from the DNA sequence. The sample contains fewer than 300,000 clones, around 90% of which appear only once. The material sequenced was PBMCs or T cells enriched from blood (not recorded which). V usage is TRBV7-2 and J usage is TRBJ1-4; TRBD1 matches at 7 bases. The receptor was derived from a middle-aged woman with acute COVID-19. The CDR3 loop is CASSFEGAGDEKLFF. The CDR3 nucleotides read TGTGCCAGCAGCTTTGAGGGGGCAGGAGATGAAAAACTGTTTTTT.